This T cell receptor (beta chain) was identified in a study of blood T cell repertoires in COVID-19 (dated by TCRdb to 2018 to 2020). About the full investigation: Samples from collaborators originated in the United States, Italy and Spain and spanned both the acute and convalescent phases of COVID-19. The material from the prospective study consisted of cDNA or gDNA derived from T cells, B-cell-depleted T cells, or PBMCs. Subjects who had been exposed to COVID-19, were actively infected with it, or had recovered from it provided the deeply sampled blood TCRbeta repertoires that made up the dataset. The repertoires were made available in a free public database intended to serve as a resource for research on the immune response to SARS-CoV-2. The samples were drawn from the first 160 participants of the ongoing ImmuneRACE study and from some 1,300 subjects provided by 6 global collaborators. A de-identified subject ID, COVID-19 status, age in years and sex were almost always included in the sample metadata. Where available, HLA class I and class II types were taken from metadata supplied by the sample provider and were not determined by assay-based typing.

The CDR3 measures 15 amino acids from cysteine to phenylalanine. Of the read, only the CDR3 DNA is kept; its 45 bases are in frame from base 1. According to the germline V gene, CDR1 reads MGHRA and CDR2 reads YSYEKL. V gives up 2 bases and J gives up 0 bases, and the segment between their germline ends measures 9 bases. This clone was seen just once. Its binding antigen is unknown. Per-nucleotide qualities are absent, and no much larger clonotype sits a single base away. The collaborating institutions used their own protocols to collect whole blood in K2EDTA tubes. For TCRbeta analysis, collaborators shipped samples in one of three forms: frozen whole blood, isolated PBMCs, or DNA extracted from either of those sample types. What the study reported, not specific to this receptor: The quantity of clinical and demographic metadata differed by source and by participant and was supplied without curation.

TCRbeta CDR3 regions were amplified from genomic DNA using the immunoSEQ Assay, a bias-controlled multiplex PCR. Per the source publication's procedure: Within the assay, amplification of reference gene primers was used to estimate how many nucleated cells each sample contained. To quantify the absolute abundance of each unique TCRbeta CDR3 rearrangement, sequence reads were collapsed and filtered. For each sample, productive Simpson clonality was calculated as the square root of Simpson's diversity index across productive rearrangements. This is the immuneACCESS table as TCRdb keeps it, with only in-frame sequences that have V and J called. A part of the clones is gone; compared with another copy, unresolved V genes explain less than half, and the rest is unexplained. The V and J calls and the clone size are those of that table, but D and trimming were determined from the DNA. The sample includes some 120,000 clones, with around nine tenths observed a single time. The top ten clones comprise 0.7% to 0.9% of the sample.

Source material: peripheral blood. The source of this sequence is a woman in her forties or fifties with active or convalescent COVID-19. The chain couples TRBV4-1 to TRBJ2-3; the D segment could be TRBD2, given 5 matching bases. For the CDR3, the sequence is CASSQFGLSTDTQYF. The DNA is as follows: TGCGCCAGCAGCCAATTCGGACTGAGCACAGATACGCAGTATTTT.